The rows below give T cell receptor beta chains drawn from one sample of a study of T cells in localized non-small cell lung cancer. Profiling relied on immunoSEQ multiplex PCR, and the TCRdb table lists in-frame clones only, not all of them. The table records 75,000 to 95,000 clones, around three quarters of them present only once. Sequences were derived from PBMCs, sampled before any cancer treatment. These receptors were obtained from a man aged 35 to 69 with stage II squamous cell lung carcinoma. CDR3s include the opening cysteine and the closing phenylalanine or tryptophan. Fields, in order: CDR3 DNA, CDR3 protein, clone size, V gene, J gene, D gene. A D gene is named only where the DNA matches it firmly. Where a row states a size, it is once, few, many or the class of an expanded clone; other rows omit it.

cdr3_nt: TGTGCCAGCAGCCGGACCGAGGTCTCCTACGAGCAGTACTTC
cdr3_aa: CASSRTEVSYEQYF
clone_size: -
v_call: TRBV7-8
j_call: TRBJ2-7
d_call: -

cdr3_nt: TGTGCCAGCGGCCCGCGGACGGGCACTGAAGCTTTCTTT
cdr3_aa: CASGPRTGTEAFF
clone_size: once
v_call: TRBV6-6
j_call: TRBJ1-1
d_call: -

cdr3_nt: TGTGCCAGCTCACCAAACCAGAACACCGGGGAGCTGTTTTTT
cdr3_aa: CASSPNQNTGELFF
clone_size: -
v_call: TRBV18
j_call: TRBJ2-2
d_call: -

cdr3_nt: TGTGCCTCCGGGGGCGAGACGGTTAACACTGAAGCTTTCTTT
cdr3_aa: CASGGETVNTEAFF
clone_size: -
v_call: TRBV7-2
j_call: TRBJ1-1
d_call: -

cdr3_nt: TGTGCCATCAGTGCGCAGGGGGCTCGACAGCCCCAGCATTTT
cdr3_aa: CAISAQGARQPQHF
clone_size: many
v_call: TRBV10-3
j_call: TRBJ1-5
d_call: TRBD1

cdr3_nt: TGTGCCAGCAGCTTCCTCTCCGGGGGAGATGGGGCCAACGTCCTGACTTTC
cdr3_aa: CASSFLSGGDGANVLTF
clone_size: -
v_call: TRBV7-6
j_call: TRBJ2-6
d_call: -

cdr3_nt: TGTGCCAGCAGAGGGTGGGAAAACACTGAAGCTTTCTTT
cdr3_aa: CASRGWENTEAFF
clone_size: -
v_call: TRBV6-6
j_call: TRBJ1-1
d_call: -

cdr3_nt: TGTGCCAGCAGCGGACAAGACTCCGGGCCCACCGGGGAGCTGTTTTTT
cdr3_aa: CASSGQDSGPTGELFF
clone_size: -
v_call: TRBV4-2
j_call: TRBJ2-2
d_call: -

cdr3_nt: TGTGCCAGTGGGCGAACTAGCACAGATACGCAGTATTTT
cdr3_aa: CASGRTSTDTQYF
clone_size: -
v_call: TRBV19
j_call: TRBJ2-3
d_call: -

cdr3_nt: TGTGCCATCAGTCCTCAGGGGTACACTGAAGCTTTCTTT
cdr3_aa: CAISPQGYTEAFF
clone_size: -
v_call: TRBV10-3
j_call: TRBJ1-1
d_call: -

cdr3_nt: TGTGCCAGCAGTTTATTCGGGGAGGGTCGGGGTGAGCAGTTCTTC
cdr3_aa: CASSLFGEGRGEQFF
clone_size: -
v_call: TRBV27
j_call: TRBJ2-1
d_call: TRBD2

cdr3_nt: TGTGCCAGCAGCCCGGGGCCAGACTCTGGAAACACCATATATTTT
cdr3_aa: CASSPGPDSGNTIYF
clone_size: -
v_call: TRBV9
j_call: TRBJ1-3
d_call: -

cdr3_nt: TGTGCCTGGAGTCTCATCCAGGGGGCAAAGAGATTT
cdr3_aa: CAWSLIQGAKRF
clone_size: -
v_call: TRBV30
j_call: TRBJ2-3
d_call: TRBD1

cdr3_nt: TGTGCCACCAGCGGTCCAGGGGGCTCCTACAATGAGCAGTTCTTC
cdr3_aa: CATSGPGGSYNEQFF
clone_size: -
v_call: TRBV15
j_call: TRBJ2-1
d_call: TRBD1

cdr3_nt: TGTGCCAGCAGCCAAGGAATAGCTCGATCCTACGAGCAGTACTTC
cdr3_aa: CASSQGIARSYEQYF
clone_size: -
v_call: TRBV4-2
j_call: TRBJ2-7
d_call: -

cdr3_nt: TGTGCCAGCAGCTTCCCTGAGGCAGGTCGGCAAGAGACCCAGTACTTC
cdr3_aa: CASSFPEAGRQETQYF
clone_size: -
v_call: TRBV7-9
j_call: TRBJ2-5
d_call: -

cdr3_nt: TGTGCCAGCAGCTCGATCCGGGACGGTCGCTCCTACGAGCAGTACTTC
cdr3_aa: CASSSIRDGRSYEQYF
clone_size: -
v_call: TRBV7-9
j_call: TRBJ2-7
d_call: -

cdr3_nt: TGTGCCAGTAGTATCAGGGAATGGGGCTATGGCTACACCTTC
cdr3_aa: CASSIREWGYGYTF
clone_size: -
v_call: TRBV19
j_call: TRBJ1-2
d_call: -

cdr3_nt: TGTGCCAGCAGCTTGGAAGGGGTCGGCGAGCAGTACTTC
cdr3_aa: CASSLEGVGEQYF
clone_size: -
v_call: TRBV5-5
j_call: TRBJ2-7
d_call: -

cdr3_nt: TGTGCCAGCTCACAGTTCAAGGGGAAGGAGACCCAGTACTTC
cdr3_aa: CASSQFKGKETQYF
clone_size: -
v_call: TRBV18
j_call: TRBJ2-5
d_call: -

cdr3_nt: TGCGCCAGCAGTTCCCCCCAGAGATATGGCTACACCTTC
cdr3_aa: CASSSPQRYGYTF
clone_size: -
v_call: TRBV4-1
j_call: TRBJ1-2
d_call: -

cdr3_nt: TGTGCCAGCAGCTCTACAGGGCCCGCGGGCTACACCTTC
cdr3_aa: CASSSTGPAGYTF
clone_size: -
v_call: TRBV7-6
j_call: TRBJ1-2
d_call: -

cdr3_nt: TGTGCCAGCACCCGGGGGGTGGACGGGGCCAACGTCCTGACTTTC
cdr3_aa: CASTRGVDGANVLTF
clone_size: -
v_call: TRBV6-5
j_call: TRBJ2-6
d_call: TRBD2

cdr3_nt: TGTGCCAGCAGTTTGGGAGGGGGCGGGTACACTGAAGCTTTCTTT
cdr3_aa: CASSLGGGGYTEAFF
clone_size: -
v_call: TRBV28
j_call: TRBJ1-1
d_call: TRBD1

cdr3_nt: TGTGCCAGCAGTGAAAGAAGGTTTGAAGCTTTCTTT
cdr3_aa: CASSERRFEAFF
clone_size: -
v_call: TRBV2
j_call: TRBJ1-1
d_call: -

cdr3_nt: TGCGCCAGCAGCTTGTTTTGGGGACAGGGGAATGAAGCTTTCTTT
cdr3_aa: CASSLFWGQGNEAFF
clone_size: -
v_call: TRBV5-1
j_call: TRBJ1-1
d_call: TRBD1

cdr3_nt: TGTGCCAGCAGATTTAGCGGGGGCAGCTACGAGCAGTACTTC
cdr3_aa: CASRFSGGSYEQYF
clone_size: -
v_call: TRBV2
j_call: TRBJ2-7
d_call: TRBD2

cdr3_nt: TGTGCCAGCAGCCTGAGCAGGGAACGGGCTTTCTTT
cdr3_aa: CASSLSRERAFF
clone_size: -
v_call: TRBV11-2
j_call: TRBJ1-1
d_call: -

cdr3_nt: TGTGCCAGCAGCTCACTACAGGGTGATAGCAATCAGCCCCAGCATTTT
cdr3_aa: CASSSLQGDSNQPQHF
clone_size: -
v_call: TRBV7-2
j_call: TRBJ1-5
d_call: -

cdr3_nt: TGTGCCAGCAGCCCAGGGACAGTCGCCTACGAGCAGTACTTC
cdr3_aa: CASSPGTVAYEQYF
clone_size: -
v_call: TRBV11-1
j_call: TRBJ2-7
d_call: TRBD1

cdr3_nt: TGTGCCAGCAGTGTGAACAGCCCTAATGAAAAACTGTTTTTT
cdr3_aa: CASSVNSPNEKLFF
clone_size: -
v_call: TRBV6-1
j_call: TRBJ1-4
d_call: -

cdr3_nt: TGTGCCAGCAGCGAAATCGGGACAGCCAATAATTCACCCCTCCACTTT
cdr3_aa: CASSEIGTANNSPLHF
clone_size: -
v_call: TRBV5-6
j_call: TRBJ1-6
d_call: TRBD1

cdr3_nt: TGCGCCAGCAGCAGGACTAGCGGGGGGTCCTACGAGCAGTACTTC
cdr3_aa: CASSRTSGGSYEQYF
clone_size: -
v_call: TRBV5-1
j_call: TRBJ2-7
d_call: TRBD2

cdr3_nt: TGTGCCAGCAGGGGACTAGCGGGGAACACCGGGGAGCTGTTTTTT
cdr3_aa: CASRGLAGNTGELFF
clone_size: once
v_call: TRBV2
j_call: TRBJ2-2
d_call: TRBD2

cdr3_nt: TGTGCCAGCAGCAGGCGGGAGGAATGGTACTTC
cdr3_aa: CASSRREEWYF
clone_size: -
v_call: TRBV7-6
j_call: TRBJ2-7
d_call: TRBD2

cdr3_nt: TGTGCCAGCAGCCTGGAGGTCCGGGTAGGGACTGAAGCTTTCTTT
cdr3_aa: CASSLEVRVGTEAFF
clone_size: -
v_call: TRBV7-2
j_call: TRBJ1-1
d_call: -

cdr3_nt: TGCGCCAGCAGCCAGAGAGGGGGGACTAGCGGAGCTCAAGAGACCCAGTACTTC
cdr3_aa: CASSQRGGTSGAQETQYF
clone_size: -
v_call: TRBV4-1
j_call: TRBJ2-5
d_call: TRBD2

cdr3_nt: TGCGCCAGCAGCTTAGCGCTGGGGCGGGAGTTCGAGCAGTACTTC
cdr3_aa: CASSLALGREFEQYF
clone_size: -
v_call: TRBV7-2
j_call: TRBJ2-7
d_call: TRBD2

cdr3_nt: TGTGCCAGTAGTATCCAAGGGACAACTACCTACGAGCAGTACTTC
cdr3_aa: CASSIQGTTTYEQYF
clone_size: few
v_call: TRBV19
j_call: TRBJ2-7
d_call: -

cdr3_nt: TGCAGCGTTGATGGGACTAGCGGAAGCTCCTACAATGAGCAGTTCTTC
cdr3_aa: CSVDGTSGSSYNEQFF
clone_size: -
v_call: TRBV29-1
j_call: TRBJ2-1
d_call: TRBD2

cdr3_nt: TGTGCCAGCAGCCCCGTAGTCATACAGCCCCAGCATTTT
cdr3_aa: CASSPVVIQPQHF
clone_size: -
v_call: TRBV7-2
j_call: TRBJ1-5
d_call: -

cdr3_nt: TGTGCCAGCAGCCCAGGACAAGGTTGGTACGAGCAGTACTTC
cdr3_aa: CASSPGQGWYEQYF
clone_size: -
v_call: TRBV5-8
j_call: TRBJ2-7
d_call: -

cdr3_nt: TGTGCCAGCAGCGTGACAGGGGGTCGGAACACTGAAGCTTTCTTT
cdr3_aa: CASSVTGGRNTEAFF
clone_size: -
v_call: TRBV9
j_call: TRBJ1-1
d_call: TRBD1

cdr3_nt: TGTGCCAGCAGCTTGGACACCTATGGCTACACCTTC
cdr3_aa: CASSLDTYGYTF
clone_size: -
v_call: TRBV7-9
j_call: TRBJ1-2
d_call: -

cdr3_nt: TGCGCCAGCAGCGTCACAGGGACAGGCAATCAGCCCCAGCATTTT
cdr3_aa: CASSVTGTGNQPQHF
clone_size: -
v_call: TRBV5-1
j_call: TRBJ1-5
d_call: TRBD1

cdr3_nt: TGTGCCAGCAGCTCGCGACAGGGTGAAAAACTGTTTTTT
cdr3_aa: CASSSRQGEKLFF
clone_size: -
v_call: TRBV9
j_call: TRBJ1-4
d_call: TRBD1

cdr3_nt: TGTGCCAGCAGCACGACCCCCGGAAACACCATATATTTT
cdr3_aa: CASSTTPGNTIYF
clone_size: -
v_call: TRBV7-3
j_call: TRBJ1-3
d_call: -

cdr3_nt: TGTGCCAGCAGTCTACTAGCGGGACGGAATGAGCAGTTCTTC
cdr3_aa: CASSLLAGRNEQFF
clone_size: -
v_call: TRBV28
j_call: TRBJ2-1
d_call: TRBD2

cdr3_nt: TGTGCCTGGACGCGAACAACAGGGCCCCTCCACTTT
cdr3_aa: CAWTRTTGPLHF
clone_size: few
v_call: TRBV30
j_call: TRBJ1-6
d_call: -

cdr3_nt: TGTGCCAGCACCGAGGGTACGCCAGATACGCAGTATTTT
cdr3_aa: CASTEGTPDTQYF
clone_size: -
v_call: TRBV2
j_call: TRBJ2-3
d_call: -

cdr3_nt: TGTGCCAGCAGTTTCGTAGCGGGAGAGCCTTACGAGCAGTACTTC
cdr3_aa: CASSFVAGEPYEQYF
clone_size: few
v_call: TRBV6-5
j_call: TRBJ2-7
d_call: TRBD2

cdr3_nt: TGTGCCAGCAGCCCCCGGAGTAAGCCTCCTACCGGGGAGCTGTTTTTT
cdr3_aa: CASSPRSKPPTGELFF
clone_size: -
v_call: TRBV7-3
j_call: TRBJ2-2
d_call: -

cdr3_nt: TGTGCCAGCAGCGGGGGGGAGGCGGGAATCCCCTACAATGAGCAGTTCTTC
cdr3_aa: CASSGGEAGIPYNEQFF
clone_size: once
v_call: TRBV7-6
j_call: TRBJ2-1
d_call: TRBD2

cdr3_nt: TGTGCCAGCAGCGCGCATGGACGGGAGATGGACTACACCTTC
cdr3_aa: CASSAHGREMDYTF
clone_size: few
v_call: TRBV7-8
j_call: TRBJ1-2
d_call: -

cdr3_nt: TGTGCTAGCAGCTTAGGGGGCGCTAATGAAAAACTGTTTTTT
cdr3_aa: CASSLGGANEKLFF
clone_size: -
v_call: TRBV7-7
j_call: TRBJ1-4
d_call: TRBD1

cdr3_nt: TGCGCCAGCAGCTTGGCCTCAGGGCCGGGATACGAGCAGTACTTC
cdr3_aa: CASSLASGPGYEQYF
clone_size: few
v_call: TRBV5-1
j_call: TRBJ2-7
d_call: -

cdr3_nt: TGCGCCAGCAGCCCACCGGGCTCCTACAATGAGCAGTTCTTC
cdr3_aa: CASSPPGSYNEQFF
clone_size: -
v_call: TRBV5-1
j_call: TRBJ2-1
d_call: -

cdr3_nt: TGCGCCAGCAGCTTGGGACAGGGAAATGAAAAACTGTTTTTT
cdr3_aa: CASSLGQGNEKLFF
clone_size: -
v_call: TRBV5-1
j_call: TRBJ1-4
d_call: TRBD1

cdr3_nt: TGTGCCAGCAGCGCGGACAGGCTTACCGGGGAGCTGTTTTTT
cdr3_aa: CASSADRLTGELFF
clone_size: few
v_call: TRBV11-3
j_call: TRBJ2-2
d_call: TRBD1